Sequencing of this TCR beta chain was carried out in a study of cytomegalovirus exposure and HLA in healthy donors. The primer mix had 60 Vbeta and 13 Jbeta primers. Profiled with immunoSEQ multiplex PCR; TCRdb holds only in-frame clones, not every one. The table has 150,000 or so clones, approximately 80% seen once. Looked up from germline, CDR1 is SGDLS and CDR2 is YYNGEE. J was trimmed by 5 bases and V by 2 bases; bases with no gene match: 8. CDR3 length: 15 residues. The V gene is TRBV9, the J gene TRBJ2-3, with TRBD2 matching 7 bases. The clonotype comes from a man younger than 45 in good health and CMV-seropositive. The specimen sequenced was PBMCs. The CDR3 sequence is CASSVGRESGDTQYF. For the CDR3, the DNA is TGTGCCAGCAGCGTTGGGCGGGAGTCCGGAGATACGCAGTATTTT.